The source of this T cell receptor beta chain is a study of STAT5B mutations in CD4+ large granular lymphocyte leukemia. CDR1 is LNHDA, CDR2 SQIVND, per germline (reference sequence). The V and J ends lost 7 bases and 2 bases respectively, with 15 bases between them. There are 14 residues in the CDR3. TCRdb's copy holds only in-frame clones and misses some; the assay was immunoSEQ multiplex PCR. The sample consists of tens of thousands of clones, about 71% of them appearing once. This TCR came from a human donor in good health. This chain uses TRBV19 with TRBJ2-7; D call uncertain. The sequenced sample consisted of CD4+ T cells from blood buffy coats. The CDR3 loop is CASTRPGPPYEQYF. DNA for the CDR3: TGTGCCAGTACTCGTCCAGGCCCCCCCTACGAGCAGTACTTC.